This passage covers 14 T cell receptor beta chains from one sample sequenced in a study of beta chain features in type 1 diabetes. Overall study findings and caveats: Moderate but significant shortening of TCRB CDR3s was recorded in all four CD4+ subsets from Type 1 diabetes patients.

These receptors' antigens are unknown. As every portion of the isolated RNA was reverse transcribed, the sequencing read expressed TCRB transcripts. Measured with immunoSEQ multiplex PCR; TCRdb has only the in-frame clones, and not every one. The data contain 550,000 to 850,000 clones, 13% of them singletons. The material sequenced was naive CD4+ T cells from blood. The origin of the receptors is a man aged 18 to 29 with type 1 diabetes.

This clone was seen a few times. J is TRBJ2-5 and V is TRBV5-1; 8 nucleotides agree with TRBD1. The junction had 7 bases not matched to a gene; V was cut back by 7 bases and J by 2 bases. The germline CDR1 and CDR2 sequences are SGHRS and YFSETQ. The CDR3 is 14 amino acids. The chain's CDR3 is CASGGGQGQETQYF. The CDR3 DNA is TGCGCCAGCGGAGGCGGACAGGGACAAGAGACCCAGTACTTC.

This clone was observed a handful of times. The same CDR3 arises from other DNA sequences in this sample as well. CDR3 sequence reads: CSVGGEGQPQHF. In DNA form, the CDR3 reads TGCAGCGTTGGAGGGGAGGGGCAGCCCCAGCATTTT. This chain joins TRBV29-1 and TRBJ1-5; a weak D match, TRBD1 (5 bases). The germline CDR1 and CDR2 sequences are SQVTM and ANQGSEA. Trimming removed 4 bases at V and 7 bases at J, with 11 bases between. The length of the CDR3 is 12 residues.

The chain employs TRBV27 and TRBJ1-5; TRBD1 might be the D (6 bases). Germline lookup yields CDR1 MNHEY and CDR2 SMNVEV (reference sequence). CDR3 length: 14 residues. Trimming cost V 3 bases and J 6 bases, with 12 bases left between them. The CDR3 here is CASSFQTGSQPQHF. Here the CDR3 DNA reads TGTGCCAGCAGTTTTCAGACAGGCTCTCAGCCCCAGCATTTT.

The genes are TRBV4-1 and TRBJ1-6; 7 nucleotides line up with TRBD1. CDR1 and CDR2 from the germline V gene are MGHRA and YSYEKL. The CDR3 is 15 residues long. J lost 7 bases, V lost 3 bases, and 6 bases had no gene match. The CDR3 reads CASSHPTGENSPLHF. The CDR3 DNA follows: TGCGCCAGCAGCCACCCTACAGGGGAAAATTCACCCCTCCACTTT.

This clone was found a few times. The chain has TRBV12-5 and TRBJ1-1; D not certain. The V end was cut by 7 bases, the J end by 1 base, with 16 bases between. This CDR3 has 15 amino acids. Germline V CDR1 and CDR2: LGHNT, FRNRAP. The CDR3: CASAPAEGWNTEAFF. The CDR3 DNA reads TGTGCTAGTGCCCCCGCTGAGGGCTGGAACACTGAAGCTTTCTTT.

This clone has just a few counts. The chain links TRBV5-1 to TRBJ2-1; D is uncertain. V lost 0 bases and J lost 3, with 7 bases in between. CDR3 length: 14 residues. Germline CDR1 reads SGHRS; CDR2 reads YFSETQ. The CDR3 DNA reads as TGCGCCAGCAGCTTGGAGGCAGACTACAATGAGCAGTTCTTC. It yields the protein CASSLEADYNEQFF.

This clone came up a few times. This chain links TRBV21-1 with TRBJ2-7; TRBD1, as called in the table, went unchecked against the DNA. TRBV21-1 represents a pseudogene. The CDR3 extends over 14 amino acids. CDR3 protein: CASSITGESSEQYF. The CDR3 nucleotides are TGTGCCAGCAGCATAACAGGGGAATCGAGCGAGCAGTACTTC.

This clone was picked up a small number of times. This chain joins TRBV5-4 and TRBJ2-1; TRBD1 aligns across 7 bases. Losses at the gene ends were 5 bases for V and 9 bases for J; bases not matched to a gene: 8. The CDR3 has 13 residues. In germline, CDR1 is SGHNT, CDR2 YYREEE (reference sequence). The CDR3 region has the DNA TGTGCCAGCAGTCGCGACAGGGATGGTGAGCAGTTCTTC. Amino acid sequence: CASSRDRDGEQFF.

The chain uses TRBV6-5 and TRBJ1-2, with 9 bases aligning to TRBD1. The CDR3 consists of 13 residues. Germline V CDR1 and CDR2: MNHEY, SVGAGI. The ends lost 6 bases at V and 4 bases at J; junction bases unmatched: 3. The CDR3 DNA follows: TGTGCCAGCAGACTACAGGGGGCCTATGGCTACACCTTC. It encodes CASRLQGAYGYTF.

The chain carries TRBV2 and TRBJ1-3; 7 nucleotides line up with TRBD1. CDR1 and CDR2 from the germline V gene are SNHLY and FYNNEI. The CDR3 has 13 residues. The junction had 4 bases not matched to a gene; V was cut back by 7 bases and J by 4 bases. CDR3 nucleotides: TGTGCCAGCAATGGGGACAGCGGAAACACCATATATTTT. Protein: CASNGDSGNTIYF.

The chain recombines TRBV30 with TRBJ1-2, with a weak D call TRBD1 (6 bases). Trimming took off 0 bases at V and 8 bases at J, with 16 bases between the two ends. The CDR3 runs 14 residues. CDR1 is GTSNPN and CDR2 is SVGIG in the germline V gene (reference sequence). CDR3 sequence (DNA): TGTGCCTGGAGTGTTGGCAGGGGATTATACGGCTACACCTTC. Its protein product is CAWSVGRGLYGYTF.

The rearrangement uses TRBV5-1 and TRBJ1-2; D is ambiguous. CDR1 and CDR2 from the germline V gene are SGHRS and YFSETQ. Trimming pared 4 bases from V and 2 bases from J, leaving 15 bases between. This CDR3 is 15 amino acids long. The CDR3: CASSLATGINYGYTF. The DNA of the CDR3 is TGCGCCAGCAGCCTGGCTACCGGGATCAACTATGGCTACACCTTC.

The gene calls are TRBV10-3 and TRBJ2-1; tentatively, D is TRBD1 (6 bases). CDR1 is ENHRY and CDR2 is SYGVKD in the germline V gene. Trimming stripped 6 bases from V and 8 bases from J, with 20 bases between. This CDR3 region has 15 residues. CDR3 sequence: CAISKMTPRGDEQFF. As DNA, the CDR3 is TGTGCCATCAGCAAAATGACCCCCAGGGGAGATGAGCAGTTCTTC.

CDR3 in amino acids: CASSIVRDSREQYF. The CDR3 DNA follows: TGTGCCAGTAGTATTGTCCGGGATAGCCGCGAGCAGTACTTC. The J gene is TRBJ2-7, the V gene TRBV19; TRBD2 might be the D (5 bases). Germline CDR1 and CDR2: LNHDA and SQIVND (reference sequence). The CDR3 length is 14 residues. Trimming left V 3 bases short and J 6 bases short, with 15 bases between.